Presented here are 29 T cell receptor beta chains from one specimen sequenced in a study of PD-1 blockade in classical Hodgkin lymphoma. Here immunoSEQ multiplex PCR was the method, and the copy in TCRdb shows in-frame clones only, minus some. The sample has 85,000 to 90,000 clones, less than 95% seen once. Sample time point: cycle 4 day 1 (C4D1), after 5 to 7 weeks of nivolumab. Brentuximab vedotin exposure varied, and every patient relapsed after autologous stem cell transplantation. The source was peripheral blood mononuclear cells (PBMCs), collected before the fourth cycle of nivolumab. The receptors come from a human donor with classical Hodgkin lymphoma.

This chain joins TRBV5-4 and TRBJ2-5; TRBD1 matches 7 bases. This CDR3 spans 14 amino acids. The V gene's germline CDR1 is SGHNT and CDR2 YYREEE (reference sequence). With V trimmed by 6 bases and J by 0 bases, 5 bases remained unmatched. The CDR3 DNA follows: TGTGCCAGCAATGACAGGGTAAACCAAGAGACCCAGTACTTC. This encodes CASNDRVNQETQYF.

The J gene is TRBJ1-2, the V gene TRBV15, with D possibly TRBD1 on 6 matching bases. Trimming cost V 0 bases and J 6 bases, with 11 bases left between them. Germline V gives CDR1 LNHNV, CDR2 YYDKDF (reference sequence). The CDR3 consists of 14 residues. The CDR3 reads CATSRDQGPDGYTF. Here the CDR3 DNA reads TGTGCCACCAGCAGAGATCAGGGGCCGGATGGCTACACCTTC.

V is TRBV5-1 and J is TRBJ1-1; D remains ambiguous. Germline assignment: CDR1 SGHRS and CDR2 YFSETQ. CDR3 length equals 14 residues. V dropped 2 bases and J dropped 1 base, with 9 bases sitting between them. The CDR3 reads CASSFTVENTEAFF. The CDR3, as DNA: TGCGCCAGCAGCTTCACAGTAGAGAACACTGAAGCTTTCTTT.

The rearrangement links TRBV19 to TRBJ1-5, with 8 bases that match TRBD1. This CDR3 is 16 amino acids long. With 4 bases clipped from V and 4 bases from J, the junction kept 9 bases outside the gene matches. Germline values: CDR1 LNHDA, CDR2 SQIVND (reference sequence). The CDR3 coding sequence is TGTGCCAGTAGTACCGACAGGGGTAGTGCAAATCAGCCCCAGCATTTT. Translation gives CASSTDRGSANQPQHF.

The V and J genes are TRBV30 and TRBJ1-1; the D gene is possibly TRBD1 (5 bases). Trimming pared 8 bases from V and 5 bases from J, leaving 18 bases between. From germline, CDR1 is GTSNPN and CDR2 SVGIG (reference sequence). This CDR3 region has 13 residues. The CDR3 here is CAGAQAGATEAFF. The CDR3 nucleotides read TGTGCCGGAGCCCAGGCCGGGGCGACTGAAGCTTTCTTT. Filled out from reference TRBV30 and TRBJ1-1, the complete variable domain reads SQTIHQWPATLVQPVGSPLSLECTVEGTSNPNLYWYRQAAGRGLQLLFYSVGIGQISSEVPQNLSASRPQDRQFILSSKKLLLSDSGFYLCAGAQAGATEAFFGQGTRLTVV.

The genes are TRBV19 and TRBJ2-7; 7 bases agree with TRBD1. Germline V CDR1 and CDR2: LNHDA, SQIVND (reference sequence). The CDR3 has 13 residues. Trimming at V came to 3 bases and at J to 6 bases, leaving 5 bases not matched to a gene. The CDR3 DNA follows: TGTGCCAGTAGTATCCAGGGGGAGCTCGAGCAGTACTTC. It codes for CASSIQGELEQYF.

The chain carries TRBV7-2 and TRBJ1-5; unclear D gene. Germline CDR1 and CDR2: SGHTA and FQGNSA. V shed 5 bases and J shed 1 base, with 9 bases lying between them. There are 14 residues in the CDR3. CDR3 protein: CASSIRMSNQPQHF. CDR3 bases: TGTGCCAGCAGCATCAGGATGAGCAATCAGCCCCAGCATTTT.

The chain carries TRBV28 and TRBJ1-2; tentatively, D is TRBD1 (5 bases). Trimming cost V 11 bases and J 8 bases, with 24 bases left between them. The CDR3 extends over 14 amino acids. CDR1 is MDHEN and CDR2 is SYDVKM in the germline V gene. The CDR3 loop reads CASRDGWERKGYTF. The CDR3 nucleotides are TGTGCCTCTCGGGACGGTTGGGAACGGAAAGGCTACACCTTC.

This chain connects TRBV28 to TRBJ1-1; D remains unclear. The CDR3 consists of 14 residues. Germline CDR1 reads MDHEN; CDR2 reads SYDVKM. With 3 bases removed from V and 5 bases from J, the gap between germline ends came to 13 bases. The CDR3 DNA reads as TGTGCCAGCAGTTTCGCAAGGGCCTCTACTGAAGCTTTCTTT. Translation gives CASSFARASTEAFF.

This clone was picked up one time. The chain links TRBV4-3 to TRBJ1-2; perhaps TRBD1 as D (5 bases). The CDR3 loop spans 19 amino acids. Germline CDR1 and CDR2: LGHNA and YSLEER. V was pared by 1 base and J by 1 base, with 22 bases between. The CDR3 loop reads CASSQVRDSPWESNYGYTF. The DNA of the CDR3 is TGCGCCAGCAGCCAAGTTCGCGACAGCCCGTGGGAGAGTAACTATGGCTACACCTTC.

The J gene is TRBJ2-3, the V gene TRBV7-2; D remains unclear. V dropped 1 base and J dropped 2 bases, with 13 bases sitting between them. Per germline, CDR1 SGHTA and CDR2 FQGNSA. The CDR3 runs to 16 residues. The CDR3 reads CASSLGVRRFTDTQYF. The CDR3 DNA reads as TGTGCCAGCAGCTTAGGGGTGCGGCGGTTCACAGATACGCAGTATTTT.

The CDR3 sequence is CAWKGSRSTGELFF. CDR3 bases: TGTGCCTGGAAGGGGTCGCGGTCCACCGGGGAGCTGTTTTTT. The chain carries TRBV30 and TRBJ2-2, with D possibly matching TRBD1 (5 bases). Germline assignment: CDR1 GTSNPN and CDR2 SVGIG (reference sequence). This CDR3 spans 14 amino acids. The V end lost 4 bases, the J end lost 4 bases, and 13 bases lay between the germline ends.

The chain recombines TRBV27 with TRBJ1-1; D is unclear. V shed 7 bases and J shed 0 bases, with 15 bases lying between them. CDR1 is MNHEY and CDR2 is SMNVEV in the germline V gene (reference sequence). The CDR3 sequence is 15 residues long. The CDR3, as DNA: TGTGCCAGCAAGACTCTCGGTCACATGAACACTGAAGCTTTCTTT. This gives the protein CASKTLGHMNTEAFF.

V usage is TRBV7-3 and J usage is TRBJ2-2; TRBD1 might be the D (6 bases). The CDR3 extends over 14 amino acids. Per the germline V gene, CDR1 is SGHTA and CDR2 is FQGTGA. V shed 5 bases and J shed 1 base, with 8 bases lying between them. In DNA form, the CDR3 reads TGTGCCAGCAGCAAGGACAGGAACACCGGGGAGCTGTTTTTT. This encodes CASSKDRNTGELFF.

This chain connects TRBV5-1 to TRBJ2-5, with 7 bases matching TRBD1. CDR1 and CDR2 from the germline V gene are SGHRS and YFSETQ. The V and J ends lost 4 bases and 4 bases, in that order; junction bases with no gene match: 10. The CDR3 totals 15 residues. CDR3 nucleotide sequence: TGCGCCAGCAGCGGAGCCGACAGGGTTGGAGAGACCCAGTACTTC. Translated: CASSGADRVGETQYF.

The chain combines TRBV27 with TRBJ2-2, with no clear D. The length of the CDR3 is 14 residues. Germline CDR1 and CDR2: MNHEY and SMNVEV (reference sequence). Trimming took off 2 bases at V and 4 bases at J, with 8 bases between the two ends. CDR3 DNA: TGTGCCAGCAGTTTAGGGGATATCACCGGGGAGCTGTTTTTT. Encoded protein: CASSLGDITGELFF.

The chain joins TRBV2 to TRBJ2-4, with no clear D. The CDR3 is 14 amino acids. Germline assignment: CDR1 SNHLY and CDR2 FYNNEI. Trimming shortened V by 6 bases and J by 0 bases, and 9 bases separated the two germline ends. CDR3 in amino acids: CASRSTLAKNIQYF. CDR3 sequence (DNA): TGTGCCAGCAGATCCACATTAGCCAAAAACATTCAGTACTTC. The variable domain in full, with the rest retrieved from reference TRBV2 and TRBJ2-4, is EPEVTQTPSHQVTQMGQEVILRCVPISNHLYFYWYRQILGQKVEFLVSFYNNEISEKSEIFDDQFSVERPDGSNFTLKIRSTKLEDSAMYFCASRSTLAKNIQYFGAGTRLSVL.

The CDR3 protein is CSVATSGGSDTQYF. CDR3 coding DNA: TGCAGCGTCGCGACTAGCGGGGGGTCAGATACGCAGTATTTT. The chain employs TRBV29-1 and TRBJ2-3; 13 nucleotides align to TRBD2. The CDR3 has 14 amino acids. Germline V CDR1 and CDR2: SQVTM, ANQGSEA. V lost 6 bases and J lost 4; bases outside the gene matches: 4.

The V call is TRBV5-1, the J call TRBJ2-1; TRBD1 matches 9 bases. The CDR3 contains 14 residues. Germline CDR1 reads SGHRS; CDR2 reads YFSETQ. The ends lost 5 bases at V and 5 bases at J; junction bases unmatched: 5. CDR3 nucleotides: TGCGCCAGCAGTCAACAGGGGGCCGACAATGAGCAGTTCTTC. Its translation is CASSQQGADNEQFF.

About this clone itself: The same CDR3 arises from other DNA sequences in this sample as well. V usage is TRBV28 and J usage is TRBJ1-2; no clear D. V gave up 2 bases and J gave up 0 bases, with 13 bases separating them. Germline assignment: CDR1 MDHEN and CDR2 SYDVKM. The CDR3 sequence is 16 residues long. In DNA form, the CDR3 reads TGTGCCAGCAGTTTAGTCCCAGCTCTAGCTAACTATGGCTACACCTTC. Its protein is CASSLVPALANYGYTF.

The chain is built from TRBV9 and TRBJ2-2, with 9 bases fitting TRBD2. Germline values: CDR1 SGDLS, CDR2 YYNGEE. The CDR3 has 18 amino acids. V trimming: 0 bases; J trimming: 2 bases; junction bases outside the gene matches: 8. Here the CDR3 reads CASSVDSGRTLNTGELFF. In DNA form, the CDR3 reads TGTGCCAGCAGCGTAGATAGCGGGAGAACTTTAAACACCGGGGAGCTGTTTTTT.

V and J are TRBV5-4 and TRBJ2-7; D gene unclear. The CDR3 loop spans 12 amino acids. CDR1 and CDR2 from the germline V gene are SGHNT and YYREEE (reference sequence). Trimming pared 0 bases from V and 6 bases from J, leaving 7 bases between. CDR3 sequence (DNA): TGTGCCAGCAGCTTGGGGTCGGGCGAGCAGTACTTC. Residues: CASSLGSGEQYF.

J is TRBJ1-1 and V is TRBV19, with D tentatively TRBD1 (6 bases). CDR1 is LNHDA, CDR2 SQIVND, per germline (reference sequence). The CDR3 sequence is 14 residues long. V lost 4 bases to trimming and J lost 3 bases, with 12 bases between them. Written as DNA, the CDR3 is TGTGCCAGTAGTACTACAGGGCGGGACACTGAAGCTTTCTTT. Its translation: CASSTTGRDTEAFF.

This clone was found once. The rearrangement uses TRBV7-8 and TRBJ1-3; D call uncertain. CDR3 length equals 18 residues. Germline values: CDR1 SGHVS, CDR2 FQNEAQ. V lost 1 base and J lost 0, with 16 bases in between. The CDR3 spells CASSLGRGGLISGNTIYF. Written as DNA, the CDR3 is TGTGCCAGCAGCTTAGGAAGAGGTGGCCTTATCTCTGGAAACACCATATATTTT.

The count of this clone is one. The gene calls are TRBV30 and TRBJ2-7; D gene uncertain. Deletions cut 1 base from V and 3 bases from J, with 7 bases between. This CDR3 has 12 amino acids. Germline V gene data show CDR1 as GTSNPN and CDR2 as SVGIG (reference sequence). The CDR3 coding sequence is TGTGCCTGGAGTGAGGCAGTCTACGAGCAGTACTTC. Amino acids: CAWSEAVYEQYF.

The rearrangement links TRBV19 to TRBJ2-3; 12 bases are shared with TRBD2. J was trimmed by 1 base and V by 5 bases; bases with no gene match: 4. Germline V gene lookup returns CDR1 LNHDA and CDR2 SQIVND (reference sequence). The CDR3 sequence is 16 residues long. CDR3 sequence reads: CASSPRTSGGTDTQYF. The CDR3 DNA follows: TGTGCCAGTAGTCCTAGGACTAGCGGGGGCACAGATACGCAGTATTTT.

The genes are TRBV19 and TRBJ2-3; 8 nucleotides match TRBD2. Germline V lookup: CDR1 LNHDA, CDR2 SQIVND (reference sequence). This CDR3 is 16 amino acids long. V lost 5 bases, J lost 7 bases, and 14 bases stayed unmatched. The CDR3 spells CASSPGGLRSHNTQYF. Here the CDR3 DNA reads TGTGCCAGTAGTCCGGGGGGGCTCAGGAGCCATAATACGCAGTATTTT.

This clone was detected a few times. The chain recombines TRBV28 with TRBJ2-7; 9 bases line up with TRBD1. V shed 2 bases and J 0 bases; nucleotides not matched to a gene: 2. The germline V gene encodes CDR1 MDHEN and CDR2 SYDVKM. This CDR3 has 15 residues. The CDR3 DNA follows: TGTGCCAGCAGTTTAGGGGACAGGGACTCCTACGAGCAGTACTTC. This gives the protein CASSLGDRDSYEQYF.

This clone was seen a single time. The CDR3 sequence is CASSLRVGNYGYTF. The DNA of the CDR3 is TGTGCCAGCAGTTTACGGGTCGGTAACTATGGCTACACCTTC. The V call is TRBV27, the J call TRBJ1-2; no reliable D call. The CDR3 sequence is 14 residues long. CDR1 MNHEY and CDR2 SMNVEV come from the germline V gene (reference sequence). Trimming pared 2 bases from V and 1 base from J, leaving 8 bases between.